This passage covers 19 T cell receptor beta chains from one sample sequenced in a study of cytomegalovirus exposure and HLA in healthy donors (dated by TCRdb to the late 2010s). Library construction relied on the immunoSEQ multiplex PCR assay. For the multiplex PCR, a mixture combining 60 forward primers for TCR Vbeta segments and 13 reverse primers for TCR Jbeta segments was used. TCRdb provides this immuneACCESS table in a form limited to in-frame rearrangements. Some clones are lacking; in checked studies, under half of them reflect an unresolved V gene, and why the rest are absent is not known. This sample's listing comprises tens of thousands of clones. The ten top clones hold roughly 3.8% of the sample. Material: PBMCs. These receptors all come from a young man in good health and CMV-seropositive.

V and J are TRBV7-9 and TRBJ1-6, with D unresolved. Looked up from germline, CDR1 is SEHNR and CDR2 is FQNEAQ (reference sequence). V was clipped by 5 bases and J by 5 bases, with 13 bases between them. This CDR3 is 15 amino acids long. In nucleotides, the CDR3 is TGTGCCAGCAGCCTTTTGTCACCGGATAATTCACCCCTCCACTTT. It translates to CASSLLSPDNSPLHF.

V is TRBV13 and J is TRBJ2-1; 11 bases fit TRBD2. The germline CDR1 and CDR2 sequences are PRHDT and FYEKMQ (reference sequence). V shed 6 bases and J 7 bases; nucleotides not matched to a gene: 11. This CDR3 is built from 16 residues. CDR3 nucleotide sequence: TGTGCCAGCAGTCTAAGGGGTAGCGGGAGGGTAAATGAGCAGTTCTTC. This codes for CASSLRGSGRVNEQFF. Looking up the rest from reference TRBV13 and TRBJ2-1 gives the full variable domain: AAGVIQSPRHLIKEKRETATLKCYPIPRHDTVYWYQQGPGQDPQFLISFYEKMQSDKGSIPDRFSAQQFSDYHSELNMSSLELGDSALYFCASSLRGSGRVNEQFFGPGTRLTVL.

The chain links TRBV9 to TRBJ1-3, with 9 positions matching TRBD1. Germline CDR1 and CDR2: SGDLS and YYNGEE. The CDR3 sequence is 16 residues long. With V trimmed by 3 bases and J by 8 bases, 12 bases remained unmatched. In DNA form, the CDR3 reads TGTGCCAGCAGCGAGACCGGGACAGGGAGGGAGGACACCATATATTTT. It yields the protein CASSETGTGREDTIYF.

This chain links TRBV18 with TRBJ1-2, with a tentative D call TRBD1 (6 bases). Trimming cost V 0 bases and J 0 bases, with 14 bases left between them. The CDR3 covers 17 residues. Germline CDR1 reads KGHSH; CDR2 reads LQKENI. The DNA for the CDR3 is TGTGCCAGCTCACCACCGGATGGGGGCGTATCTAACTATGGCTACACCTTC. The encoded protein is CASSPPDGGVSNYGYTF.

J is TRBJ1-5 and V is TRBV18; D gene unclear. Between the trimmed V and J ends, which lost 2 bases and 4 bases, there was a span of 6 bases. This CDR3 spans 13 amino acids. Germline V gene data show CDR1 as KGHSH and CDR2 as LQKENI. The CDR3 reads CASSPRQNQPQHF. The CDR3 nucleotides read TGTGCCAGCTCACCAAGACAAAATCAGCCCCAGCATTTT.

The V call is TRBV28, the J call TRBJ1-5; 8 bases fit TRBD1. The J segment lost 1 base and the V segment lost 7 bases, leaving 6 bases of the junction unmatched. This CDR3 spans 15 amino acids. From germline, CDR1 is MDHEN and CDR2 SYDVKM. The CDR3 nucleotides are TGTGCCAGCATTATCGACAGGGGAAGCAATCAGCCCCAGCATTTT. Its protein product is CASIIDRGSNQPQHF.

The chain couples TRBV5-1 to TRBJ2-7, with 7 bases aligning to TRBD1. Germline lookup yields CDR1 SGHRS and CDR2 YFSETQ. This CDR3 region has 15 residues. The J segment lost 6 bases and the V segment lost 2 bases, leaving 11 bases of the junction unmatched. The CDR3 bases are TGCGCCAGCAGCTTAAGAAGGACAGGACAACGCGAGCAGTACTTC. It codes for CASSLRRTGQREQYF.

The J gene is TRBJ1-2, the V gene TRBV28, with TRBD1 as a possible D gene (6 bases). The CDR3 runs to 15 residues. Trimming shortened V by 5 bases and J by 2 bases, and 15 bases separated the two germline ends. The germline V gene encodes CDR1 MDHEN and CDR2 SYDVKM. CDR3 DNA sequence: TGTGCCAGCAGTCCCTGGACAGATTGGAACTATGGCTACACCTTC. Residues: CASSPWTDWNYGYTF.

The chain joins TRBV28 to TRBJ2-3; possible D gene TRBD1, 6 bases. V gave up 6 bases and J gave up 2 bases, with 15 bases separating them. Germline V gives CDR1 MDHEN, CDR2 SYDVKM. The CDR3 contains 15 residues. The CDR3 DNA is TGTGCCAGCAGAACCGCAGGGGAACTCACAGATACGCAGTATTTT. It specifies CASRTAGELTDTQYF.

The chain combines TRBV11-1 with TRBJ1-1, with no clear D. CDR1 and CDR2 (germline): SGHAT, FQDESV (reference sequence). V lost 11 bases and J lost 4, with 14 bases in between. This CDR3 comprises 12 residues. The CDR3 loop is CAAAGGSTEAFF. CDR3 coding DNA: TGTGCCGCCGCTGGAGGGAGCACTGAAGCTTTCTTT.

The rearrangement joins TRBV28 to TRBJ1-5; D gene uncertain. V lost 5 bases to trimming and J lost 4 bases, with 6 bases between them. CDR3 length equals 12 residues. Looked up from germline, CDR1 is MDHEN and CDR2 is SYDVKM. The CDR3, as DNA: TGTGCCAGCAGTCCCCTAAATCAGCCCCAGCATTTT. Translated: CASSPLNQPQHF.

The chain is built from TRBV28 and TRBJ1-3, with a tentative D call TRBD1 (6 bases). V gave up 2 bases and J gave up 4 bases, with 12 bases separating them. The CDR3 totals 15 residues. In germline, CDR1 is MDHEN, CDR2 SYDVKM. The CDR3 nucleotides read TGTGCCAGCAGTTTACTACAGGGATCAGGAAACACCATATATTTT. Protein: CASSLLQGSGNTIYF.

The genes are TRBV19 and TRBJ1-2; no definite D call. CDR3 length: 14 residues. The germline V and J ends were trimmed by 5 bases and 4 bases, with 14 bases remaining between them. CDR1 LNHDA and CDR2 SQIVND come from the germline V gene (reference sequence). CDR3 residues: CASSLGRVSYGYTF. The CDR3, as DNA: TGTGCCAGTAGTTTGGGGAGGGTTAGCTATGGCTACACCTTC.

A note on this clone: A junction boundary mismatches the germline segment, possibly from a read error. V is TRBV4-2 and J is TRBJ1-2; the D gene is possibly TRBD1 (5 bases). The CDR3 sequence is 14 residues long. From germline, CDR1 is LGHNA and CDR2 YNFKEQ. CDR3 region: CANSQVGANYGYTF. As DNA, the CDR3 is TGTGCCAACAGCCAAGTAGGGGCAAACTATGGCTACACCTTC.

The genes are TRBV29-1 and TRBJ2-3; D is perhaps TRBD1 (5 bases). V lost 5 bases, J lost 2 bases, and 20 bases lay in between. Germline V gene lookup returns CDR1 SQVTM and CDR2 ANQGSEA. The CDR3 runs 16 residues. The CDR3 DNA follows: TGCAGCGTTCAAGGGGCCCCCGCGTTAGACACAGATACGCAGTATTTT. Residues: CSVQGAPALDTDTQYF.

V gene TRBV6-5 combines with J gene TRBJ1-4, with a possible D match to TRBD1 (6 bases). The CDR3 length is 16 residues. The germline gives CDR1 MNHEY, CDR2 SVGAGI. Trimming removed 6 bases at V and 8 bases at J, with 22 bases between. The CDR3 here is CASRYLGDIYEEKLFF. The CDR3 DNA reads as TGTGCCAGCAGATACCTAGGGGACATCTATGAGGAAAAACTGTTTTTT.

Here the CDR3 reads CAISEPPVEAGGPRTDTQYF. CDR3 coding DNA: TGTGCCATCAGTGAGCCCCCCGTGGAGGCGGGAGGGCCGAGGACAGATACGCAGTATTTT. The chain combines TRBV10-3 with TRBJ2-3; the match to TRBD2 covers 9 bases. Germline assignment: CDR1 ENHRY and CDR2 SYGVKD. V trimming: 2 bases; J trimming: 3 bases; junction bases outside the gene matches: 18. The CDR3 spans 20 residues.

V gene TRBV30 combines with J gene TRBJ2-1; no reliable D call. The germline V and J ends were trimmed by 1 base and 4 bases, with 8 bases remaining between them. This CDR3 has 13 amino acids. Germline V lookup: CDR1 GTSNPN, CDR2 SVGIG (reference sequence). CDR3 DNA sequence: TGTGCCTGGAGTGGAGGAGAGTACAATGAGCAGTTCTTC. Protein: CAWSGGEYNEQFF.

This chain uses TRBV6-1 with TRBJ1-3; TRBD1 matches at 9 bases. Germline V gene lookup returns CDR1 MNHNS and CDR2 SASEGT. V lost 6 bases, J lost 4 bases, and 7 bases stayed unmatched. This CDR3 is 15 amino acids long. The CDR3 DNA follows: TGTGCCAGCAGAAGAGACAGGGGGGTAGGAAACACCATATATTTT. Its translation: CASRRDRGVGNTIYF.